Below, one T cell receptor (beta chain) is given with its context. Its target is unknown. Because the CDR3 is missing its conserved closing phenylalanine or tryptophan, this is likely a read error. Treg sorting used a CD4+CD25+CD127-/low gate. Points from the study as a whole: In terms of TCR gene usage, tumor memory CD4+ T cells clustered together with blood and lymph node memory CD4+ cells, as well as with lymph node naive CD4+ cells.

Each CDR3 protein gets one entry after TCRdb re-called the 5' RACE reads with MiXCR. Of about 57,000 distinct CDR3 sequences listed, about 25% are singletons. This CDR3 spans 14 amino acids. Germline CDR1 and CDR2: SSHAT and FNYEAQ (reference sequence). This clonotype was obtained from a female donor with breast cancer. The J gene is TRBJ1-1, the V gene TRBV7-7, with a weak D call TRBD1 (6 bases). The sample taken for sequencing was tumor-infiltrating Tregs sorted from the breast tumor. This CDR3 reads CASTPVTDSTEAFS. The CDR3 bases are TGTGCTAGCACCCCGGTCACGGACAGCACTGAAGCTTTCTCT.